This T cell receptor beta chain was identified during a study of shared clonotypes between healthy human individuals. Background on the study: Contributing individuals were two females and a few males aged 18 to 49. Overall study results and limits: Researchers sampled only blood; tissue repertoires likely differ.

J gave up 11 bases and V 0 bases, and 3 bases lay outside the gene matches. This CDR3 region has 13 residues. Germline V CDR1 and CDR2: WNHNN, SYGVQD (reference sequence). Concerning this clone: What it recognizes is unknown.

An even split of each subset's genomic DNA across several immunoSEQ plates was performed. How the authors handled the data: ImmunoSEQ gave junction-only sequences without quality scores, so filtering differed. Sequencing used immunoSEQ multiplex PCR; TCRdb keeps in-frame clones, though not all of them. V, J and clone size derive from that table, while D and trimming were established from the DNA sequence. This table has under 750,000 clones, around 77% appearing once. The sequenced material came from memory CD4+ T cells sorted from blood. The subset denotes: CD45RA-negative fraction. This chain joins TRBV10-1 and TRBJ2-1; 8 bases agree with TRBD2. The TCR sequence derives from a woman aged 25-40 years in good health. The CDR3 DNA reads as TGCGCCAGCAGTGAGTCCGGGACTAGGAAGCAGTTCTTC. Residues: CASSESGTRKQFF.